This T cell receptor (beta chain) was observed in a study of blood T cell repertoires in COVID-19. The CDR3 extends over 18 amino acids. With V trimmed by 1 base and J by 4 bases, 9 bases remained unmatched. The germline V gene encodes CDR1 MGHRA and CDR2 YSYEKL. Some clones are missing from TCRdb's copy, which holds only in-frame ones; the method was immunoSEQ multiplex PCR. The data show around 94,000 clones, roughly 87% seen once. The rearrangement uses TRBV4-1 and TRBJ2-2, with 10 bases fitting TRBD2. What was sequenced was peripheral blood. The TCR was taken from a man aged 50 to 60 with active COVID-19. CDR3 amino acids: CASSQGASGGHFTGELFF. As DNA, the CDR3 is TGCGCCAGCAGCCAAGGGGCTAGCGGGGGCCATTTCACCGGGGAGCTGTTTTTT.